This T cell receptor (beta chain) was identified during a study of patients and donors after allogeneic stem cell transplantation. CDR1 and CDR2 from the germline V gene are LGHNA and YSLEER. V trimming: 2 bases; J trimming: 3 bases; junction bases outside the gene matches: 7. The CDR3 totals 17 residues. TCRdb analysed the RT-PCR reads with MiXCR anew, one entry per CDR3 protein. This table holds about 410,000 distinct CDR3 sequences, roughly 17% found once. In this sample, this clonotype turned up many times. The sequence was obtained from a human donor who was either an allogeneic HSCT recipient or a stem cell or donor lymphocyte infusion donor (not recorded which). It is not recorded whose cells these are; they may come from a transplant donor. The sample taken for sequencing was blood, either unsorted or a sorted T cell fraction (not recorded which). This chain joins TRBV4-3 and TRBJ2-2; 9 bases map to TRBD1. The CDR3 nucleotides are TGCGCCAGCAGCCAACAAAGAGGGACAGGGTACACCGGGGAGCTGTTTTTT. Its translation is CASSQQRGTGYTGELFF.